This TCR beta chain is drawn from a study of blood T cell repertoires in COVID-19. This clone was picked up one time. The junction departs from the called germline gene at one end, perhaps through a read error. Clones were sequenced by immunoSEQ multiplex PCR, and TCRdb holds only the in-frame ones, with some missing. The table records roughly 240,000 clones, 83% of them present only once. The receptor comes from a woman between 35 and 50 years old who had been exposed to COVID-19. Specimen: PBMCs or T cells enriched from blood (not recorded which).

The DNA of the CDR3 is TGTGCTAGCAGCATGACAGGGAGCTCCTACAATGAGCAGTTCTTC. Translation gives CASSMTGSSYNEQFF. The J gene is TRBJ2-1, the V gene TRBV7-7, with 7 bases matching TRBD1. The germline V gene has CDR1 SSHAT and CDR2 FNYEAQ (reference sequence). The CDR3 loop spans 15 amino acids.